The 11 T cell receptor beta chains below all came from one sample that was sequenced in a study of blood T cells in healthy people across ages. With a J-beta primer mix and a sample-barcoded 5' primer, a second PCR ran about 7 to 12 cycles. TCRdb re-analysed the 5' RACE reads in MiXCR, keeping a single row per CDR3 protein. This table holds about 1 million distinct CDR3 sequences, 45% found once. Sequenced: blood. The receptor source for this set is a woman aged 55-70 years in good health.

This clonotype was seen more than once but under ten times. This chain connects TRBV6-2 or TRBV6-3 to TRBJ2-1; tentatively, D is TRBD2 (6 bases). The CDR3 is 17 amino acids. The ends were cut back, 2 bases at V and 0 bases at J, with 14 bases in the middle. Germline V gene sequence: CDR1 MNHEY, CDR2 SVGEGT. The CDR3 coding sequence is TGTGCCAGCAGTTACCCGAGGGACTCGAGCTCCTACAATGAGCAGTTCTTC. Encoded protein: CASSYPRDSSSYNEQFF.

CDR3 loop: CASSATEGAPNEQFF. In nucleotides, the CDR3 is TGTGCCAGCAGCGCCACGGAGGGGGCGCCCAATGAGCAGTTCTTC. This chain joins TRBV2 and TRBJ2-1, with a tentative D call TRBD1 (7 bases). The CDR3 runs to 15 residues. Germline CDR1 is SNHLY and CDR2 is FYNNEI. V gave up 6 bases and J gave up 6 bases, with 18 bases separating them.

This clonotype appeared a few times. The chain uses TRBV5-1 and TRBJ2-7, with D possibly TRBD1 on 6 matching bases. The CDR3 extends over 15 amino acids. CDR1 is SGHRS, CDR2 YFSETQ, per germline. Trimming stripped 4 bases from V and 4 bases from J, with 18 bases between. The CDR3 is CASSPRAGASYEQYF. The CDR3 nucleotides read TGCGCCAGCAGCCCCCGGGCAGGGGCTTCTTACGAGCAGTACTTC.

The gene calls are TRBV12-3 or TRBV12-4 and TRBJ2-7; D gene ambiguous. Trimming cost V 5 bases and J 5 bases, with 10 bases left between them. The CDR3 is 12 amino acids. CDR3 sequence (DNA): TGTGCCAGCAGTCCTAACCCCCACGAGCAGTACTTC. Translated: CASSPNPHEQYF.

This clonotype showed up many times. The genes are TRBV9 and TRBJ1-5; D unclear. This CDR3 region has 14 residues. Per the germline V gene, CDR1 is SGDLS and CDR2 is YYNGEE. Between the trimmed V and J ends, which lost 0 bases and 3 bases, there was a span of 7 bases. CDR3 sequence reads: CASSVGGPNQPQHF. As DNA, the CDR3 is TGTGCCAGCAGCGTAGGAGGGCCCAATCAGCCCCAGCATTTT.

The DNA for the CDR3 is TGTGCCAGCAGGTGGGGGGTCACAGATACGCAGTATTTT. As protein: CASRWGVTDTQYF. The rearrangement uses TRBV28 and TRBJ2-3, with a possible D match to TRBD2 (6 bases). CDR3 length: 13 amino acids. Per the germline V gene, CDR1 is MDHEN and CDR2 is SYDVKM. V was clipped by 6 bases and J by 2 bases, with 9 bases between them.

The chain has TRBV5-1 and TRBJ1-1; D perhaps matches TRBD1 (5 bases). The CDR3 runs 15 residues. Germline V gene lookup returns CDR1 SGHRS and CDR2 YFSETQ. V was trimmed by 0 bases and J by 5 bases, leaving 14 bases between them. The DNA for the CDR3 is TGCGCCAGCAGCTTGGTACGGGGCGGGGGGACTGAAGCTTTCTTT. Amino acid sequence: CASSLVRGGGTEAFF.

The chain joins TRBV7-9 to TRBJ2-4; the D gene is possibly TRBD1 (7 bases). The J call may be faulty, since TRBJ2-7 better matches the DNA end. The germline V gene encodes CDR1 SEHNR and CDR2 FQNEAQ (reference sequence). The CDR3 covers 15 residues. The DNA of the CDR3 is TGTGCCAGCAGCTTAGGCGGGACAGCCATTATCGAGCAGTACTTC. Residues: CASSLGGTAIIEQYF.

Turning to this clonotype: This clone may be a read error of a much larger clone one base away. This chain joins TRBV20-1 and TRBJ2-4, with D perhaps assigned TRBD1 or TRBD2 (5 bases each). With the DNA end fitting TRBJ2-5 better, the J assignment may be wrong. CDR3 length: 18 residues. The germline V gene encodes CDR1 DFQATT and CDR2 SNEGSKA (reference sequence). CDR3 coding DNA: TGCAGTGCTTTAACCGGGACCAACGGGCATTCCGTCCAAGAGACCCAGTACTTC. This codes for CSALTGTNGHSVQETQYF.

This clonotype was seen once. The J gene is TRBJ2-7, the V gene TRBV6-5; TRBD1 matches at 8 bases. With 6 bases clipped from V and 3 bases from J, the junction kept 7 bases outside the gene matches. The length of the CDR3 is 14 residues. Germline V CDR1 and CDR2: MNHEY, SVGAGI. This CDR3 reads CASSELDRGYEQYF. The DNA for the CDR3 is TGTGCCAGCAGCGAACTCGACAGGGGCTACGAGCAGTACTTC.

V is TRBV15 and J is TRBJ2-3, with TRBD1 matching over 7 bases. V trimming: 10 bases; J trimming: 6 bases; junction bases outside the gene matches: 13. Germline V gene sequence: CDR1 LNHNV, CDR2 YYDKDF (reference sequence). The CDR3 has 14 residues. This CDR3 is CAISRGQVLDTQYF. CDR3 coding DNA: TGTGCCATTTCACGTGGACAGGTTCTGGATACGCAGTATTTT.